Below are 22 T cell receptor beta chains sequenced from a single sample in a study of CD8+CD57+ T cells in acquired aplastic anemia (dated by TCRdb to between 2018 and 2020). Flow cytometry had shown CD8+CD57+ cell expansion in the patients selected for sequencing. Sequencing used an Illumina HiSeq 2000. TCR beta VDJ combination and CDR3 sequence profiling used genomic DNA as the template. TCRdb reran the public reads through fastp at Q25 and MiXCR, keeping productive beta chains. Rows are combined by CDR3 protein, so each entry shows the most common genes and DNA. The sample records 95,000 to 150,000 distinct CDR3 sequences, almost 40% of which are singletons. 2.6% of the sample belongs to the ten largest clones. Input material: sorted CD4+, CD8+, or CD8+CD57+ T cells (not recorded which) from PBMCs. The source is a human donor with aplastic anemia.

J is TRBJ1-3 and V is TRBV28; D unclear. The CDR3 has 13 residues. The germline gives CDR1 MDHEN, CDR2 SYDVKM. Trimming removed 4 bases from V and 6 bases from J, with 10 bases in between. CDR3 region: CASSSSGENTIYF. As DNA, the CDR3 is TGTGCCAGCAGTTCCTCTGGGGAAAACACCATATATTTT.

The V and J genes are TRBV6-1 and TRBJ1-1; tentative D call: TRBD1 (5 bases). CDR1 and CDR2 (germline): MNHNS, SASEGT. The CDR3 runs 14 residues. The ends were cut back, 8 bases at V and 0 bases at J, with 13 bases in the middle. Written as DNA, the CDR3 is TGTGCCAGCGGACGGGGCAGTTTGAACACTGAAGCTTTCTTT. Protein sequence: CASGRGSLNTEAFF.

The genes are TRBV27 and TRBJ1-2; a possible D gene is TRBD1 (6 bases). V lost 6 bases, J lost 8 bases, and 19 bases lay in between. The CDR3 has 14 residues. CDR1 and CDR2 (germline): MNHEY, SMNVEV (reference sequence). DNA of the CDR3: TGTGCCAGCAGAATGCGGGGGGGCCGAGGGGGCTACACCTTC. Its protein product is CASRMRGGRGGYTF.

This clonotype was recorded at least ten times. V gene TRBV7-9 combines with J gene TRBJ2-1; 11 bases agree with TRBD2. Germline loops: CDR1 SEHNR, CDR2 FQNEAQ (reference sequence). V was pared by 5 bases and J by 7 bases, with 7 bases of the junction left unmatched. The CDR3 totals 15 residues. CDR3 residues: CASSVGTSGRNEQFF. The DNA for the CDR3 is TGTGCCAGCAGCGTCGGGACTAGCGGAAGGAATGAGCAGTTCTTC. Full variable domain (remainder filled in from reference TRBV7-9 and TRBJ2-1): DTGVSQNPRHKITKRGQNVTFRCDPISEHNRLYWYRQTLGQGPEFLTYFQNEAQLEKSRLLSDRFSAERPKGSFSTLEIQRTEQGDSAMYLCASSVGTSGRNEQFFGPGTRLTVL.

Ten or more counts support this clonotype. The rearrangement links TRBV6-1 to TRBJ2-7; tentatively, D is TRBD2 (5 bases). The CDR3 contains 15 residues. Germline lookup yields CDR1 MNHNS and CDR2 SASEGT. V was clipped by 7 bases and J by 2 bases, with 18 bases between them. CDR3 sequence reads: CASMGLGVAAYEQYF. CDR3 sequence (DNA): TGTGCCAGCATGGGCCTCGGGGTGGCGGCCTACGAGCAGTACTTC.

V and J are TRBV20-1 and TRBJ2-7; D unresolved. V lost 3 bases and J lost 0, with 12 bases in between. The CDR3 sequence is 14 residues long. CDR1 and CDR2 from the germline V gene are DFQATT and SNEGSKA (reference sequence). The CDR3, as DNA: TGCAGTGCTAGCATGGGCTTCAGCTCCTACGAGCAGTACTTC. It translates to CSASMGFSSYEQYF.

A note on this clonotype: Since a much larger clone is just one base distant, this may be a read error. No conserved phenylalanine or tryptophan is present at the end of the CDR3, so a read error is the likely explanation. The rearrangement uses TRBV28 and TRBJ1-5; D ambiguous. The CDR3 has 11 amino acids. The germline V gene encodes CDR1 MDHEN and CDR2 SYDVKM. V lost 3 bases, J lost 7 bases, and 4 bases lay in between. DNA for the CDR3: TGTGCCAGCAGTTTCAGACAGCCCCAGCATCTT. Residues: CASSFRQPQHL.

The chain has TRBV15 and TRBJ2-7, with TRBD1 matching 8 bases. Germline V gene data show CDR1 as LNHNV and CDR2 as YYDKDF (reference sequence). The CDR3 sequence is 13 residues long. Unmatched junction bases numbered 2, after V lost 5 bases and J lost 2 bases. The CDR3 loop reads CATSWGQAYEQYV. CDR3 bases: TGTGCCACCAGCTGGGGACAGGCCTACGAGCAGTACGTC.

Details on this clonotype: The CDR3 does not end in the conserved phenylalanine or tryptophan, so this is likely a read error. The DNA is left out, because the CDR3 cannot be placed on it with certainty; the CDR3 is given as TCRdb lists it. CDR3 protein: CASRLLAG. This chain connects TRBV19 to TRBJ2-7; the DNA was not compared with TRBD2, the D call given in the table. The CDR3 contains 8 residues when both ends are counted. Germline assignment: CDR1 LNHDA and CDR2 SQIVND (reference sequence).

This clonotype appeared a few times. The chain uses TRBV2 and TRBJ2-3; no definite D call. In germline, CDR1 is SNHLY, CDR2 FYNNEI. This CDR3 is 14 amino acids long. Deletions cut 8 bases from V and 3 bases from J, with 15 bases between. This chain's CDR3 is CASRSTRRTDTQYF. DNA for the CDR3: TGTGCCAGCCGGTCGACCCGCCGAACAGATACGCAGTATTTT.

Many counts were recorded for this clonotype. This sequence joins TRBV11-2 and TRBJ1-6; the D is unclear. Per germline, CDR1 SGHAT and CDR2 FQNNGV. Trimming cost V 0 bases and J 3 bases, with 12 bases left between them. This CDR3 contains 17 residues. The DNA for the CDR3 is TGTGCCAGCAGCTTAGATCGGGCGGTTATCTATAATTCACCCCTCCACTTT. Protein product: CASSLDRAVIYNSPLHF.

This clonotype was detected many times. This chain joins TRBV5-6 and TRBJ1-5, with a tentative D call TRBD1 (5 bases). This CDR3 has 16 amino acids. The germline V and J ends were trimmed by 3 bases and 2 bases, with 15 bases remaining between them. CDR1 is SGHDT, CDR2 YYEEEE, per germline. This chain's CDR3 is CASSSWGGMGNQPQHF. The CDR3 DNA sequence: TGTGCCAGCAGCTCTTGGGGGGGAATGGGCAATCAGCCCCAGCATTTT.

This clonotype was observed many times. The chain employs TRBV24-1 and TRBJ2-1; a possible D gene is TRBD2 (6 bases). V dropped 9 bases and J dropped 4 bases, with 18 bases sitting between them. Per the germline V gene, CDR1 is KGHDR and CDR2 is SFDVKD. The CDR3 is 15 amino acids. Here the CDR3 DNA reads TGTGCCACCCCCGAAACGGGGGTGGGGTACAATGAGCAGTTCTTC. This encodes CATPETGVGYNEQFF.

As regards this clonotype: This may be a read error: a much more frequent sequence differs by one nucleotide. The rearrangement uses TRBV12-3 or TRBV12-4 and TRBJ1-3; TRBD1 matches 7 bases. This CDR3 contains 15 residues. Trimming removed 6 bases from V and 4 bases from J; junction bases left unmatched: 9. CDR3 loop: CASSETGTWGNTIYF. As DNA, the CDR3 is TGTGCCAGCAGCGAGACAGGGACCTGGGGAAACACCATATATTTT.

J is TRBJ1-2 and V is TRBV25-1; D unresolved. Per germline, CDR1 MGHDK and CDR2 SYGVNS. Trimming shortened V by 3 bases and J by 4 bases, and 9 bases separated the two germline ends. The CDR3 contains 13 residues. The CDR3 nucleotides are TGTGCCAGCAGTGATAACGGGCCCTATGGCTACACCTTC. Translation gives CASSDNGPYGYTF.

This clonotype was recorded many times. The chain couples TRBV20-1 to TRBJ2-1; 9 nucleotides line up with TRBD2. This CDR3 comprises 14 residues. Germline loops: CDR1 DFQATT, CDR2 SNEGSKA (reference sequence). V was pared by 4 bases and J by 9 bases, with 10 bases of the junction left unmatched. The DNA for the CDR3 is TGCAGTGCTAAGGGGGCTAGCGGGGAGCCTGAGCAGTTCTTC. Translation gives CSAKGASGEPEQFF.

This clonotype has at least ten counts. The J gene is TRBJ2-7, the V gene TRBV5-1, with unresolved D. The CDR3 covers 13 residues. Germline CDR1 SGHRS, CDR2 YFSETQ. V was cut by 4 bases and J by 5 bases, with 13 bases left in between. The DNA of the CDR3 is TGCGCCAGCAGCCCCGATGGAAGGAACGAGCAGTACTTC. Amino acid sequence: CASSPDGRNEQYF.

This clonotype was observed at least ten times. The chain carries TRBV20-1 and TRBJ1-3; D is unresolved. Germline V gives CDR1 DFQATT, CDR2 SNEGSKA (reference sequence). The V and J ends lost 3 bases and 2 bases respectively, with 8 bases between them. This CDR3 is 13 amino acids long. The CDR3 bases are TGCAGTGCTAGCCGAAGGGCTGGAAACACCATATATTTT. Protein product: CSASRRAGNTIYF.

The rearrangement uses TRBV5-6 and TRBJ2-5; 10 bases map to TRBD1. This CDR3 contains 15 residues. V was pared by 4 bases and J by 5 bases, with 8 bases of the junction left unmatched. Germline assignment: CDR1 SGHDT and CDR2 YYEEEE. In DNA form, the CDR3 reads TGTGCCAGCAGCAGGACAGGGGGTGGCTCGGAGACCCAGTACTTC. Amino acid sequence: CASSRTGGGSETQYF.

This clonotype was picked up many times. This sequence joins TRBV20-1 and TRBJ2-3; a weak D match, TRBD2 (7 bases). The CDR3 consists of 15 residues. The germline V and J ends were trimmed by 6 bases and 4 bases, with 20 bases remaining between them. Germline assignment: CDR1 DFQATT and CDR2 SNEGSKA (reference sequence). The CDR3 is CSAETSRGLADTQYF. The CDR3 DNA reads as TGCAGTGCAGAGACTAGCAGGGGTCTGGCAGATACGCAGTATTTT.

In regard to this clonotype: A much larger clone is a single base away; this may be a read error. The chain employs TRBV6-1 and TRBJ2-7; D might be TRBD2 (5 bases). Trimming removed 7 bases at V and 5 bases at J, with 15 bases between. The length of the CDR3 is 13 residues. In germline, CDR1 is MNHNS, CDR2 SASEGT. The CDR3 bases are TGTGCCAGCAAGCGGCCAAATAGGGACGAGCAGTACTTC. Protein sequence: CASKRPNRDEQYF.

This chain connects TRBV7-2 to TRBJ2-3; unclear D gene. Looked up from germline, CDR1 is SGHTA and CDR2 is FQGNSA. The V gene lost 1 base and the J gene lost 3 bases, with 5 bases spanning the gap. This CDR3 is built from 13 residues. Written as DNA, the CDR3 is TGTGCCAGCAGCTTAGTGGGGACAGATACGCAGTATTTT. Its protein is CASSLVGTDTQYF.